One and the same sample provided the 23 T cell receptor beta chains below, sequenced in a study of blood T cell repertoires in COVID-19. The method was immunoSEQ multiplex PCR; TCRdb's version includes in-frame clones alone and lacks a portion of them. This table has over 130,000 clones, more than 75% appearing once. Sequencing was carried out using peripheral blood. The receptors originated from a woman at least 80 years old with acute or convalescent COVID-19.

The V gene is TRBV9, the J gene TRBJ2-1; 8 bases align to TRBD1. V dropped 0 bases and J dropped 9; count of bases not matched to a gene: 5. Germline values: CDR1 SGDLS, CDR2 YYNGEE. CDR3 length equals 14 residues. The CDR3 reads CASSVVQGVGEQFF. The CDR3 nucleotides read TGTGCCAGCAGCGTAGTACAGGGGGTCGGTGAGCAGTTCTTC.

This clone appeared a single time. V usage is TRBV2 and J usage is TRBJ1-3; D gene unclear. The germline V gene has CDR1 SNHLY and CDR2 FYNNEI. Deletions cut 4 bases from V and 0 bases from J, with 10 bases between. The CDR3 totals 15 residues. The CDR3 region is CASSASGFSGNTIYF. CDR3 sequence (DNA): TGTGCCAGCAGTGCATCAGGCTTCTCTGGAAACACCATATATTTT.

In its sample, this clone was seen a few times. The chain links TRBV28 to TRBJ2-1; D gene uncertain. This CDR3 contains 11 residues. V was pared by 2 bases and J by 7 bases, with 3 bases between. Germline V lookup: CDR1 MDHEN, CDR2 SYDVKM. CDR3 sequence (DNA): TGTGCCAGCAGTTTACGGAATGAGCAGTTCTTC. Translating it yields CASSLRNEQFF.

This clone was detected a few times. The chain is built from TRBV28 and TRBJ2-1; D gene uncertain. Germline assignment: CDR1 MDHEN and CDR2 SYDVKM. The V and J ends lost 3 bases and 7 bases respectively, with 10 bases between them. The CDR3 runs to 13 residues. The CDR3 sequence: CASSLTAQNEQFF. Written as DNA, the CDR3 is TGTGCCAGCAGTTTGACTGCCCAAAATGAGCAGTTCTTC.

The V call is TRBV5-4, the J call TRBJ1-1, with TRBD1 matching over 9 bases. The length of the CDR3 is 15 residues. Germline values: CDR1 SGHNT, CDR2 YYREEE (reference sequence). V dropped 0 bases and J dropped 4; count of bases not matched to a gene: 4. CDR3 DNA sequence: TGTGCCAGCAGCTTGGACAGGGGGCTAGGCACTGAAGCTTTCTTT. Its translation is CASSLDRGLGTEAFF.

This sequence joins TRBV7-9 and TRBJ1-1; no clear D gene. V dropped 5 bases and J dropped 2 bases, with 18 bases sitting between them. The CDR3 spans 16 residues. Germline V gene lookup returns CDR1 SEHNR and CDR2 FQNEAQ (reference sequence). The CDR3 loop reads CASSVVSGWVNTEAFF. The DNA for the CDR3 is TGTGCCAGCAGCGTCGTAAGCGGTTGGGTCAACACTGAAGCTTTCTTT.

The chain combines TRBV27 with TRBJ1-5; 7 nucleotides match TRBD1. With V trimmed by 2 bases and J by 7 bases, 11 bases remained unmatched. CDR1 is MNHEY and CDR2 is SMNVEV in the germline V gene (reference sequence). The CDR3 has 16 residues. CDR3 region: CASSLTGDTARQPQHF. CDR3 DNA: TGTGCCAGCAGTTTAACAGGGGACACCGCCCGGCAGCCCCAGCATTTT.

The V call is TRBV7-9, the J call TRBJ1-6; 7 nucleotides align to TRBD1. The germline CDR1 and CDR2 sequences are SEHNR and FQNEAQ (reference sequence). This CDR3 is 15 amino acids long. With 4 bases clipped from V and 6 bases from J, the junction kept 6 bases outside the gene matches. The CDR3 loop reads CASSSPTGLNSPLHF. In nucleotides, the CDR3 is TGTGCCAGCAGCTCGCCGACAGGGCTTAATTCACCCCTCCACTTT.

CDR3 protein: CASRPRGGNTEAFF. In nucleotides, the CDR3 is TGTGCCAGTCGTCCTCGAGGAGGGAACACTGAAGCTTTCTTT. The genes are TRBV19 and TRBJ1-1; D unclear. V lost 8 bases, J lost 1 base, and 14 bases lay in between. The CDR3 is made up of 14 amino acids. Per germline, CDR1 LNHDA and CDR2 SQIVND (reference sequence).

The chain combines TRBV7-2 with TRBJ2-1, with 9 positions matching TRBD1. With V trimmed by 4 bases and J by 4 bases, 11 bases remained unmatched. The CDR3 is 17 amino acids. Looked up from germline, CDR1 is SGHTA and CDR2 is FQGNSA. The CDR3 sequence is CASSSHTGGARYNEQFF. In DNA form, the CDR3 reads TGTGCCAGCAGCTCGCACACAGGGGGCGCCAGGTACAATGAGCAGTTCTTC.

The chain uses TRBV11-2 and TRBJ2-7, with D perhaps TRBD2 (7 bases). Germline V gene sequence: CDR1 SGHAT, CDR2 FQNNGV. This CDR3 is built from 16 residues. V was pared by 6 bases and J by 2 bases, with 20 bases between. The CDR3, as DNA: TGTGCCAGCAGGTCGTTCCGGGGGGCGAGGCCCTACGAGCAGTACTTC. Translated, it gives CASRSFRGARPYEQYF. The full variable domain, in which reference TRBV11-2 and TRBJ2-7 provide the parts outside the CDR3, is EAGVAQSPRYKIIEKRQSVAFWCNPISGHATLYWYQQILGQGPKLLIQFQNNGVVDDSQLPKDRFSAERLKGVDSTLKIQPAKLEDSAVYLCASRSFRGARPYEQYFGPGTRLTVT.

J is TRBJ1-1 and V is TRBV24-1; D gene uncertain. Trimming took off 4 bases at V and 6 bases at J, with 8 bases between the two ends. The CDR3 has 12 residues. CDR1 is KGHDR and CDR2 is SFDVKD in the germline V gene. CDR3 coding DNA: TGTGCCACCAGTGAGGGAGGGCCTGAAGCTTTCTTT. Translating gives CATSEGGPEAFF.

The rearrangement links TRBV3-1 (or the pseudogene TRBV3-2) to TRBJ2-1, with 9 bases identical to TRBD2. Germline CDR1 LGHDT, CDR2 YNNKEL (reference sequence). This CDR3 has 15 residues. V lost 0 bases and J lost 15; bases outside the gene matches: 12. The CDR3 loop is CASSQDYRGSGGLFF. DNA of the CDR3: TGTGCCAGCAGCCAAGATTATCGGGGTAGCGGGGGCCTGTTCTTC.

CDR3 sequence: CASSQNRGPGTQYF. CDR3 sequence (DNA): TGCGCCAGCAGCCAAAACAGGGGGCCGGGGACCCAGTACTTC. The rearrangement joins TRBV4-1 to TRBJ2-5; TRBD1 matches 9 bases. J lost 7 bases, V lost 2 bases, and 5 bases had no gene match. CDR3 size: 14 residues. Germline-derived CDR1 and CDR2 are MGHRA and YSYEKL.

This sequence joins TRBV19 and TRBJ2-1; 11 nucleotides match TRBD2. This CDR3 is 17 amino acids long. Trimming removed 5 bases from V and 7 bases from J; junction bases left unmatched: 13. Per the germline V gene, CDR1 is LNHDA and CDR2 is SQIVND (reference sequence). This chain's CDR3 is CASSRNAGTSGFNEQFF. The CDR3, as DNA: TGTGCCAGTAGTCGAAACGCCGGGACTAGCGGTTTTAATGAGCAGTTCTTC.

J is TRBJ2-1 and V is TRBV4-1; D might be TRBD2 (6 bases). The germline V and J ends were trimmed by 2 bases and 2 bases, with 13 bases remaining between them. The CDR3 sequence is 16 residues long. CDR1 MGHRA and CDR2 YSYEKL come from the germline V gene. The DNA for the CDR3 is TGCGCCAGCAGCCAATTCCAACGGGAGCCCTACAATGAGCAGTTCTTC. Protein product: CASSQFQREPYNEQFF.

The rearrangement links TRBV11-2 to TRBJ2-3, with 11 bases lining up with TRBD2. The CDR3 has 16 amino acids. Per the germline V gene, CDR1 is SGHAT and CDR2 is FQNNGV. J lost 1 base, V lost 3 bases, and 3 bases had no gene match. CDR3 DNA sequence: TGTGCCAGCAGCTTTAGCGGGGGGGCAGGCACAGATACGCAGTATTTT. Amino acid sequence: CASSFSGGAGTDTQYF.

The CDR3 protein is CASSLERTGGRGEQYF. CDR3 in DNA: TGCGCCAGCAGCTTGGAACGGACAGGGGGTCGTGGAGAGCAGTACTTC. V is TRBV5-1 and J is TRBJ2-7; 10 bases fit TRBD1. CDR1 is SGHRS, CDR2 YFSETQ, per germline. The CDR3 length is 16 residues. V trimming: 0 bases; J trimming: 7 bases; junction bases outside the gene matches: 10.

This chain connects TRBV18 to TRBJ1-2; no firm D call. The V gene lost 3 bases and the J gene lost 3 bases, with 8 bases spanning the gap. The CDR3 is made up of 13 amino acids. Per germline, CDR1 KGHSH and CDR2 LQKENI. The CDR3 nucleotides are TGTGCCAGCTCACCGGGAGACTACTATGGCTACACCTTC. Protein: CASSPGDYYGYTF. Filled out from reference TRBV18 and TRBJ1-2, the complete variable domain reads NAGVMQNPRHLVRRRGQEARLRCSPMKGHSHVYWYRQLPEEGLKFMVYLQKENIIDESGMPKERFSAEFPKEGPSILRIQQVVRGDSAAYFCASSPGDYYGYTFGSGTRLTVV.

V usage is TRBV5-1 and J usage is TRBJ2-1; 7 nucleotides align to TRBD1. The trim removed 0 bases at V and 4 bases at J, leaving 4 bases unmatched. This CDR3 has 15 residues. CDR1 is SGHRS, CDR2 YFSETQ, per germline. The DNA for the CDR3 is TGCGCCAGCAGCTTGGTTGGACAGGAGTACAATGAGCAGTTCTTC. Amino acid sequence: CASSLVGQEYNEQFF. The full variable domain, rest sourced from reference TRBV5-1 and TRBJ2-1, is KAGVTQTPRYLIKTRGQQVTLSCSPISGHRSVSWYQQTPGQGLQFLFEYFSETQRNKGNFPGRFSGRQFSNSRSEMNVSTLELGDSALYLCASSLVGQEYNEQFFGPGTRLTVL.

The CDR3 is CASSQDRHQPQHF. CDR3 bases: TGCGCCAGCAGCCAAGACAGGCATCAGCCCCAGCATTTT. The chain recombines TRBV4-1 with TRBJ1-5; no definite D call. V was cut by 0 bases and J by 5 bases, with 5 bases left in between. Per germline, CDR1 MGHRA and CDR2 YSYEKL. The length of the CDR3 is 13 residues.

V and J are TRBV7-2 and TRBJ2-7; weak D call: TRBD2 (5 bases). The germline V gene encodes CDR1 SGHTA and CDR2 FQGNSA. This CDR3 region has 13 residues. Trimming removed 6 bases from V and 6 bases from J, with 15 bases in between. For the CDR3, the DNA is TGTGCCAGCAGAAAAGTAGCGTACCGCGAGCAGTACTTC. Amino acid sequence: CASRKVAYREQYF.

This clone was seen only once. The rearrangement links TRBV12-3 or TRBV12-4 to TRBJ1-2; 9 nucleotides agree with TRBD1. J was trimmed by 14 bases and V by 4 bases; bases with no gene match: 11. This CDR3 has 13 amino acids. CDR3 sequence reads: CASSYGYGTGHTF. CDR3 sequence (DNA): TGTGCCAGCAGTTATGGGTATGGGACAGGGCATACCTTC.